This entry describes one TCR beta chain. The antigen is undetermined. The data are from a study of T-cell memory formation after mild COVID-19. This CDR3 spans 17 amino acids. V lost 4 bases to trimming and J lost 4 bases; unmatched junction nucleotides: 13. Germline V gives CDR1 MNHEY, CDR2 SVGAGI. The TCR alpha and TCR beta cDNA libraries, bearing sample barcodes and UMIs, were generated by 5'RACE using constant-segment primers. From the 5' RACE reads, TCRdb called clonotypes with MiXCR, one entry per CDR3 protein. The sample has 170,000 or so distinct CDR3 sequences; roughly a fifth are singletons. Study-wide points: Clones shrinking between day 15 and 85 showed a balanced CD4/CD8 split, and those that grew later tilted toward CD4+. Chiefly within CM and EM were the contracting CD4+ clones; CD8+ ones were within EMRA. The finding that pre-infection memory included some responding clones suggested that cross-reactive memory joined.

The gene calls are TRBV6-5 and TRBJ2-1; 7 bases fit TRBD1. Input material: PBMCs or a T cell subset sorted from them (not recorded which). This TCR came from an adult woman who had mild COVID-19 (a few samples of this study predate the infection). Cell type and time point are not known. DNA of the CDR3: TGTGCCAGCAGTTCTCTTTCCGCCGGGACAGCGTACAATGAGCAGTTCTTC. Its translation: CASSSLSAGTAYNEQFF.